The 18 T cell receptor beta chains reported below all come from one sample, sequenced in a study of blood T cell repertoires in COVID-19. Sequencing used immunoSEQ multiplex PCR; TCRdb keeps in-frame clones, though not all of them. The repertoire holds under 200,000 clones, with 82% as singletons. Sequencing was performed on PBMCs or T cells enriched from blood (not recorded which). Every receptor here comes from a woman aged 55 to 70 with acute COVID-19.

The gene calls are TRBV24-1 and TRBJ2-5; 9 bases align to TRBD1. This CDR3 spans 17 amino acids. Germline values: CDR1 KGHDR, CDR2 SFDVKD. Trimming removed 3 bases from V and 4 bases from J; junction bases left unmatched: 11. CDR3 region: CATSDAGTGLLLETQYF. The CDR3 DNA reads TGTGCCACCAGTGATGCCGGGACAGGGCTCTTGCTAGAGACCCAGTACTTC.

The chain joins TRBV3-1 (or the pseudogene TRBV3-2) to TRBJ2-3, with TRBD2 as a possible D gene (5 bases). The CDR3 covers 18 residues. V was trimmed by 0 bases and J by 6 bases, leaving 22 bases between them. Germline V gene lookup returns CDR1 LGHDT and CDR2 YNNKEL (reference sequence). The CDR3 region is CASSQEFRPGINFDTQYF. DNA of the CDR3: TGTGCCAGCAGCCAAGAATTCCGACCGGGGATTAATTTTGATACGCAGTATTTT.

The V and J genes are TRBV9 and TRBJ1-1; D remains unclear. The CDR3 covers 16 residues. Trimming cost V 0 bases and J 1 base, with 13 bases left between them. CDR1 is SGDLS, CDR2 YYNGEE, per germline. The CDR3 bases are TGTGCCAGCAGCGTAGGCGCACATACTAAGAACACTGAAGCTTTCTTT. It is translated as CASSVGAHTKNTEAFF.

This clone was recorded a few times. This chain connects TRBV2 to TRBJ1-5; no definite D call. The CDR3 totals 14 residues. CDR1 and CDR2 from the germline V gene are SNHLY and FYNNEI. Trimming cost V 2 bases and J 4 bases, with 9 bases left between them. CDR3 nucleotide sequence: TGTGCCAGCAGTGAATACTCGCTGAATCAGCCCCAGCATTTT. Translating it yields CASSEYSLNQPQHF.

The chain links TRBV6-5 to TRBJ1-6; TRBD1 matches at 7 bases. The V gene's germline CDR1 is MNHEY and CDR2 SVGAGI. V was clipped by 7 bases and J by 8 bases; unmatched bases: 2. The CDR3 has 12 amino acids. As DNA, the CDR3 is TGTGCCAGCAAGGGGGCTGATTCACCCCTCCACTTT. Translating it yields CASKGADSPLHF.

J is TRBJ1-5 and V is TRBV30; D remains unclear. The CDR3 is 14 residues long. V shed 2 bases and J shed 2 bases, with 10 bases lying between them. Germline V gene data show CDR1 as GTSNPN and CDR2 as SVGIG (reference sequence). CDR3 amino acids: CAWSPPGGNQPQHF. Written as DNA, the CDR3 is TGTGCCTGGAGTCCCCCCGGTGGCAATCAGCCCCAGCATTTT.

The DNA for the CDR3 is TGTGCCAGCAGCTTTAGCACTAGCATGAATGAGCAGTTCTTC. As protein: CASSFSTSMNEQFF. This chain joins TRBV3-1 (or the pseudogene TRBV3-2) and TRBJ2-1; tentatively, D is TRBD2 (6 bases). With 5 bases removed from V and 7 bases from J, the gap between germline ends came to 15 bases. Per germline, CDR1 LGHDT and CDR2 YNNKEL (reference sequence). This CDR3 is built from 14 residues.

The chain recombines TRBV18 with TRBJ2-2, with 11 bases fitting TRBD1. After removal of 1 base from V and 0 bases from J, the junction contained 10 bases not matched to a gene. CDR3 length: 20 residues. Germline V gene lookup returns CDR1 KGHSH and CDR2 LQKENI. CDR3 sequence (DNA): TGTGCCAGCTCACCACTGAGGACAGGGGGCTTTAGCACGAACACCGGGGAGCTGTTTTTT. Translated: CASSPLRTGGFSTNTGELFF.

CDR3 nucleotide sequence: TGCGCCAGCAGCTCCTCGCCGTGGACTAGACTCTCCTACAATGAGCAGTTCTTC. Translated, it gives CASSSSPWTRLSYNEQFF. The chain links TRBV5-1 to TRBJ2-1, with TRBD2 matching over 7 bases. J lost 0 bases, V lost 3 bases, and 12 bases had no gene match. Germline CDR1 SGHRS, CDR2 YFSETQ. CDR3 length: 18 amino acids.

This chain uses TRBV19 with TRBJ2-3; 7 positions agree with TRBD1. V lost 3 bases and J lost 4; bases outside the gene matches: 4. Germline V gene sequence: CDR1 LNHDA, CDR2 SQIVND (reference sequence). This CDR3 is built from 14 residues. CDR3 bases: TGTGCCAGTAGTATCCGTCAGGGGGCAGATACGCAGTATTTT. Translation gives CASSIRQGADTQYF.

This rearrangement joins TRBV30 to TRBJ1-5; D may be TRBD1 (6 bases). The CDR3 covers 13 residues. Trimming removed 2 bases from V and 7 bases from J, with 12 bases in between. Per the germline V gene, CDR1 is GTSNPN and CDR2 is SVGIG (reference sequence). The CDR3 loop is CAWSLRGNQPQHF. The CDR3 coding sequence is TGTGCCTGGAGTCTCAGGGGAAACCAGCCCCAGCATTTT.

This clone came up a few times. The V and J genes are TRBV5-1 and TRBJ2-1; TRBD2 matches at 11 bases. The CDR3 is made up of 14 amino acids. The germline V gene has CDR1 SGHRS and CDR2 YFSETQ. With V trimmed by 9 bases and J by 6 bases, 8 bases remained unmatched. In DNA, the CDR3 is TGCGCCACATCTAGCGGGGGGACGAGCAATGAGCAGTTCTTC. Its translation is CATSSGGTSNEQFF.

The gene calls are TRBV28 and TRBJ2-1; 9 nucleotides match TRBD2. The V segment lost 5 bases and the J segment 0 bases; nucleotides outside the gene matches: 5. Germline assignment: CDR1 MDHEN and CDR2 SYDVKM. The CDR3 contains 16 residues. CDR3 coding DNA: TGTGCCAGCAGTCCTAGCGGGGCACACTCCTACAATGAGCAGTTCTTC. This gives the protein CASSPSGAHSYNEQFF.

V gene TRBV5-6 combines with J gene TRBJ1-1; D ambiguous. V lost 2 bases to trimming and J lost 0 bases, with 8 bases between them. Germline CDR1 reads SGHDT; CDR2 reads YYEEEE. CDR3 size: 14 residues. The CDR3 protein is CASSFLQLNTEAFF. In DNA, the CDR3 is TGTGCCAGCAGCTTTCTGCAGTTGAACACTGAAGCTTTCTTT.

The chain combines TRBV24-1 with TRBJ2-1; the match to TRBD2 covers 9 bases. J was trimmed by 4 bases and V by 3 bases; bases with no gene match: 12. This CDR3 has 18 amino acids. Germline-derived CDR1 and CDR2 are KGHDR and SFDVKD. CDR3 loop: CATSDASGIPQTYNEQFF. The CDR3 coding sequence is TGTGCCACCAGTGATGCTAGCGGGATCCCACAGACATACAATGAGCAGTTCTTC.

The chain uses TRBV27 and TRBJ2-3; TRBD2 matches at 13 bases. The CDR3 has 17 amino acids. V was pared by 5 bases and J by 6 bases, with 11 bases of the junction left unmatched. CDR1 is MNHEY and CDR2 is SMNVEV in the germline V gene (reference sequence). For the CDR3, the DNA is TGTGCCAGCAGTATCTCCGGGACTAGCGGGGTGGTGGATACGCAGTATTTT. Translation gives CASSISGTSGVVDTQYF.

The chain has TRBV4-3 and TRBJ1-2; a weak D match, TRBD1 (6 bases). V gave up 3 bases and J gave up 1 base, with 12 bases separating them. The CDR3 covers 15 residues. CDR1 is LGHNA and CDR2 is YSLEER in the germline V gene. Written as DNA, the CDR3 is TGCGCCAGCAGCCAGGTGGGACAAGTTAACTATGGCTACACCTTC. Amino acid sequence: CASSQVGQVNYGYTF.

The J gene is TRBJ1-5, the V gene TRBV6-5; 8 nucleotides line up with TRBD1. CDR3 size: 13 residues. CDR1 MNHEY and CDR2 SVGAGI come from the germline V gene. V was clipped by 5 bases and J by 8 bases; unmatched bases: 5. The CDR3 bases are TGTGCCAGCAGTCGAGGGACAGGCGAGCCCCAGCATTTT. It is translated as CASSRGTGEPQHF.